This note documents a single T cell receptor beta chain sequence. Its antigen remains unidentified. This record comes from a study of cytomegalovirus exposure and HLA in healthy donors. Study-wide results and caveats: From TCR beta sequences, most subjects' HLA-A and HLA-B alleles were reportedly predicted accurately. A highly shared variant cluster was judged a likely technical artifact. Usually a TCR sequence was rare, but some public TCRs were found in many donors. A few V segments could not be told apart, such as TRBV6-2 and TRBV6-3, and were left out.

Primers included in the PCR were 60 Vbeta and 13 Jbeta primers. Here immunoSEQ multiplex PCR was the method, and the copy in TCRdb shows in-frame clones only, minus some. This sample yields about 130,000 clones, of which 80% are seen a single time; roughly 5% belongs to the top ten. CDR3 size: 17 residues. Germline V lookup: CDR1 MDHEN, CDR2 SYDVKM. Between the trimmed V and J ends, which lost 2 bases and 0 bases, there was a span of 13 bases. This TCR derives from a man younger than 45 in good health and CMV-seronegative. The chain has TRBV28 and TRBJ1-4; possible D gene TRBD1, 6 bases. The sequencing input was PBMCs. The CDR3 nucleotides are TGTGCCAGCAGTTTACGGGGACATTTCTCAACTAATGAAAAACTGTTTTTT. The encoded protein is CASSLRGHFSTNEKLFF.